A single sample gave rise to the 14 T cell receptor beta chains below, sequenced in a study of OX40 agonist ivuxolimab in advanced cancers. Library method: the immunoSEQ multiplex PCR assay. Entries here come from immuneACCESS through TCRdb and include only in-frame sequences with V and J called. Some clones fail to appear in such tables; in the studies checked, an unresolved V gene covers under half of the shortfall, and the cause of the remainder is unknown. For this sample the table gives about 77,000 clones, of which about nine tenths were detected only once. The top ten clonotypes cover more than 1.5% of the sample. The sample in question was CD4+ or CD8+ T cells sorted from blood, obtained in a trial of the OX40 agonist ivuxolimab. All receptors derive from an adult with an advanced solid tumor such as melanoma, head and neck, liver or kidney cancer.

This clone is a singleton in its sample. The rearrangement uses TRBV4-1 and TRBJ2-1; the D is unclear. This CDR3 is 15 amino acids long. CDR1 and CDR2 (germline): MGHRA, YSYEKL. V lost 0 bases to trimming and J lost 4 bases, with 10 bases between them. The CDR3 DNA reads as TGCGCCAGCAGCCAAGAAGCCGCTAGATACAATGAGCAGTTCTTC. This encodes CASSQEAARYNEQFF.

The chain uses TRBV19 and TRBJ2-2; D is perhaps TRBD2 (6 bases). This CDR3 spans 15 amino acids. Germline lookup yields CDR1 LNHDA and CDR2 SQIVND (reference sequence). V was cut by 5 bases and J by 5 bases, with 15 bases left in between. The DNA for the CDR3 is TGTGCCAGTAGTTTCGGTAGCGGTCGAACCGGGGAGCTGTTTTTT. It is translated as CASSFGSGRTGELFF.

The rearrangement links TRBV6-1 to TRBJ1-3; no reliable D call. This CDR3 is 15 amino acids long. V lost 4 bases and J 0 bases, leaving 10 bases between the germline ends. From germline, CDR1 is MNHNS and CDR2 SASEGT. CDR3 sequence reads: CASSASAYSGNTIYF. The CDR3 nucleotides are TGTGCCAGCAGTGCCTCAGCTTACTCTGGAAACACCATATATTTT.

This chain joins TRBV10-3 and TRBJ2-5, with D perhaps matching TRBD1 (5 bases). The germline gives CDR1 ENHRY, CDR2 SYGVKD. The V gene lost 0 bases and the J gene lost 5 bases, with 16 bases spanning the gap. CDR3 length equals 16 residues. CDR3 bases: TGTGCCATCAGTGAGTCGGGGCCCAGAAAGAGGGAGACCCAGTACTTC. It codes for CAISESGPRKRETQYF.

The table lists this clone with a count of one. The CDR3 DNA is TGTGCCTGGAGCCCCGGTAGGGACTATGGCTACACCTTC. It translates to CAWSPGRDYGYTF. The chain recombines TRBV30 with TRBJ1-2; D is unclear. The CDR3 covers 13 residues. Germline-derived CDR1 and CDR2 are GTSNPN and SVGIG (reference sequence). Trimming took 3 bases from V and 3 from J, leaving 11 bases between them.

The chain couples TRBV7-2 to TRBJ1-2; D is undetermined. The germline V and J ends were trimmed by 2 bases and 4 bases, with 14 bases remaining between them. This CDR3 contains 15 residues. CDR1 is SGHTA, CDR2 FQGNSA, per germline. This chain's CDR3 is CASSLSQSAAYGYTF. In DNA, the CDR3 is TGTGCCAGCAGCTTAAGTCAGAGCGCGGCCTATGGCTACACCTTC.

V and J are TRBV15 and TRBJ2-1; D is uncertain. The CDR3 is made up of 12 amino acids. Trimming stripped 0 bases from V and 7 bases from J, with 4 bases between. Germline V CDR1 and CDR2: LNHNV, YYDKDF (reference sequence). Here the CDR3 DNA reads TGTGCCACCAGCAGAGACAGGAATGAGCAGTTCTTC. Translation gives CATSRDRNEQFF.

The chain employs TRBV28 and TRBJ2-5; D tentatively reads TRBD1 or TRBD2 (6 bases each). The CDR3 covers 15 residues. Between the trimmed V and J ends, which lost 5 bases and 5 bases, there was a span of 18 bases. Germline V CDR1 and CDR2: MDHEN, SYDVKM. The CDR3 reads CASSQSQGGGETQYF. The CDR3 nucleotides are TGTGCCAGCAGTCAATCACAGGGAGGAGGGGAGACCCAGTACTTC. Full variable domain (missing parts from reference TRBV28 and TRBJ2-5): DVKVTQSSRYLVKRTGEKVFLECVQDMDHENMFWYRQDPGLGLRLIYFSYDVKMKEKGDIPEGYSVSREKKERFSLILESASTNQTSMYLCASSQSQGGGETQYFGPGTRLLVL.

The chain uses TRBV4-1 and TRBJ1-5, with D perhaps TRBD1 (6 bases). Trimming took off 4 bases at V and 3 bases at J, with 16 bases between the two ends. Per the germline V gene, CDR1 is MGHRA and CDR2 is YSYEKL. This CDR3 comprises 16 residues. The CDR3 protein is CASSRYTDRPNQPQHF. DNA of the CDR3: TGCGCCAGCAGCCGTTACACAGACAGGCCCAATCAGCCCCAGCATTTT.

The chain has TRBV7-9 and TRBJ1-2; D not certain. With 3 bases removed from V and 8 bases from J, the gap between germline ends came to 13 bases. CDR1 is SEHNR, CDR2 FQNEAQ, per germline (reference sequence). CDR3 length: 13 residues. The CDR3 DNA follows: TGTGCCAGCAGCTTGTATCAGCTAGGCGGCTACACCTTC. It specifies CASSLYQLGGYTF.

The sample holds one count of this clone. The chain recombines TRBV30 with TRBJ2-7; D may be TRBD1 (5 bases). With 0 bases removed from V and 2 bases from J, the gap between germline ends came to 20 bases. Germline V gene lookup returns CDR1 GTSNPN and CDR2 SVGIG (reference sequence). The CDR3 loop spans 17 amino acids. DNA for the CDR3: TGTGCCTGGAGTGTACCCCCCAGGGTCGGGTATCCCTACGAGCAGTACTTC. Protein: CAWSVPPRVGYPYEQYF.

The chain joins TRBV28 to TRBJ2-7; D is possibly TRBD2 (7 bases). CDR1 and CDR2 from the germline V gene are MDHEN and SYDVKM. The V gene lost 8 bases and the J gene lost 9 bases, with 20 bases spanning the gap. The CDR3 sequence is 13 residues long. The CDR3 DNA sequence: TGTGCCAGCCGGGGGAGGGGGAAAGGCGGGCAGTACTTC. This translates into CASRGRGKGGQYF.

This sequence joins TRBV25-1 and TRBJ2-6; D is unclear. CDR1 and CDR2 from the germline V gene are MGHDK and SYGVNS. The CDR3 has 18 amino acids. V lost 5 bases, J lost 0 bases, and 17 bases lay in between. The CDR3 is CASSSARSSISGANVLTF. In DNA form, the CDR3 reads TGTGCCAGCAGTTCGGCACGGTCGAGCATCTCTGGGGCCAACGTCCTGACTTTC.

The chain uses TRBV28 and TRBJ2-1; 8 bases match TRBD2. The trim removed 4 bases at V and 7 bases at J, leaving 3 bases unmatched. In germline, CDR1 is MDHEN, CDR2 SYDVKM. This CDR3 is built from 13 residues. CDR3 in DNA: TGTGCCAGCAGTTCCGGGACTAGGAATGAGCAGTTCTTC. It encodes CASSSGTRNEQFF.